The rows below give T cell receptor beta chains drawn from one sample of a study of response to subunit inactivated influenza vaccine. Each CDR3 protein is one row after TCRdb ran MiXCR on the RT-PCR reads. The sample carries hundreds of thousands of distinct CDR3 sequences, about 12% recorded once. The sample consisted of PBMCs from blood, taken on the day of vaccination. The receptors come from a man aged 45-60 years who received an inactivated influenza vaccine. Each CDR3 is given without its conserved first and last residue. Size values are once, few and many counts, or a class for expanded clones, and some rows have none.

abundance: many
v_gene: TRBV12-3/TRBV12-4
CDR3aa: ASSLASSRINEQF

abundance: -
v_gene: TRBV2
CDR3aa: ATRGRRRLGSYEQY

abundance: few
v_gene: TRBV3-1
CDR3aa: ASSQGLASLKETQY

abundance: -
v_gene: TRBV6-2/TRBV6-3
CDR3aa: ASRADAGSYNEQF

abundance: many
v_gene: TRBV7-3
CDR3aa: ASSPGAMNTEAF

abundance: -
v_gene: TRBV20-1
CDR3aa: SATGGNEKLF

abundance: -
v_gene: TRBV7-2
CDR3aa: ASSRDPRETQY

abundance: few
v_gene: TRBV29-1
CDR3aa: SVESPGEEYEQY

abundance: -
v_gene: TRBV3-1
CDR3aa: ASSQVPTNTGELF

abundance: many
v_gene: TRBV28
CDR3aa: ASSFTGRLAGVYEQY

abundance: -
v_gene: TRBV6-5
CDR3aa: ASSYTGTGDYYGYT

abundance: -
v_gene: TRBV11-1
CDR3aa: ASSPGQGADIGTGELF

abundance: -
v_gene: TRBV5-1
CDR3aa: ASSSYQTRANEQY

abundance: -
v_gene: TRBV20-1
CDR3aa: SARERTAYEQY

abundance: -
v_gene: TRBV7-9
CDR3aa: ASSPGRRELPGELF

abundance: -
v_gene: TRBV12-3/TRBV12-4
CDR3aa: ASIRDRANTEAF

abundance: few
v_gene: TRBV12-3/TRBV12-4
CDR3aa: ASSLLQGFHEQY

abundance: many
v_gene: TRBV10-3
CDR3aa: AISGAGQPQH

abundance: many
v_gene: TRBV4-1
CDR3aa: ASSQVWGTGNSGNTIY

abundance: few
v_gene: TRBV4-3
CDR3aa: ASSQGFYSGPVTDTQY

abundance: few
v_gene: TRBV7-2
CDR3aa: ASSYTGTSGYEQY

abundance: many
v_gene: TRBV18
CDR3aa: ASSPGQETQY

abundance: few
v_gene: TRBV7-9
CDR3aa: ASSFGSGEYGYT

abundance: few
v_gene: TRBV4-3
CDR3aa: ASSQEWEDHTGELF